The next 15 T cell receptor beta chains were all read from a single sample in a study of blood T cell repertoires in COVID-19. Sequencing was performed with immunoSEQ multiplex PCR; in TCRdb, only in-frame clones are kept and a portion is missing. The sample has about 290,000 clones; roughly 80% are singletons. The sequenced sample was peripheral blood. These receptors all come from a woman aged 50 to 60 with active or convalescent COVID-19.

V is TRBV28 and J is TRBJ1-5, with 9 nucleotides matching TRBD1. The CDR3 contains 18 residues. In germline, CDR1 is MDHEN, CDR2 SYDVKM. Trimming removed 6 bases from V and 5 bases from J; junction bases left unmatched: 17. The CDR3 coding sequence is TGTGCCAGCAGCTTGACTAGGACAGGGGTAAGGGGACATCAGCCCCAGCATTTT. It translates to CASSLTRTGVRGHQPQHF.

The chain links TRBV9 to TRBJ2-3; 7 bases match TRBD2. V shed 2 bases, J shed 6 bases, and the junction held 9 bases outside the gene matches. CDR1 SGDLS and CDR2 YYNGEE come from the germline V gene. There are 15 residues in the CDR3. The DNA for the CDR3 is TGTGCCAGCAGCGTCGAACTAGCGAGCGCGGATACGCAGTATTTT. Amino acid sequence: CASSVELASADTQYF.

The chain employs TRBV7-9 and TRBJ1-1; no clear D. The CDR3 is 13 amino acids. Germline V gene data show CDR1 as SEHNR and CDR2 as FQNEAQ (reference sequence). The V gene lost 5 bases and the J gene lost 1 base, with 8 bases spanning the gap. The CDR3 loop reads CASSPLRNTEAFF. Here the CDR3 DNA reads TGTGCCAGCAGCCCTCTTAGGAACACTGAAGCTTTCTTT. Together with reference TRBV7-9 and TRBJ1-1, the CDR3 gives the full variable domain: DTGVSQNPRHKITKRGQNVTFRCDPISEHNRLYWYRQTLGQGPEFLTYFQNEAQLEKSRLLSDRFSAERPKGSFSTLEIQRTEQGDSAMYLCASSPLRNTEAFFGQGTRLTVV.

About this clone itself: Different DNA sequences within this sample yield the same CDR3. The chain uses TRBV28 and TRBJ1-1; D remains unclear. The CDR3 covers 13 residues. Germline CDR1 reads MDHEN; CDR2 reads SYDVKM. V lost 3 bases to trimming and J lost 4 bases, with 9 bases between them. The CDR3 DNA sequence: TGTGCCAGCAGTTTCCCGGGATCCACTGAAGCTTTCTTT. Residues: CASSFPGSTEAFF.

In this sample, this clone turned up many times. V is TRBV19 and J is TRBJ1-5; tentative D call: TRBD1 (6 bases). Germline values: CDR1 LNHDA, CDR2 SQIVND (reference sequence). The V gene lost 2 bases and the J gene lost 7 bases, with 12 bases spanning the gap. CDR3 length equals 14 residues. As DNA, the CDR3 is TGTGCCAGTAGTATATCGACAGGAACCCAGCCCCAGCATTTT. This gives the protein CASSISTGTQPQHF.

This clone has a handful of counts. The chain employs TRBV3-1 (or the pseudogene TRBV3-2) and TRBJ1-5; D unclear. V dropped 4 bases and J dropped 1 base, with 14 bases sitting between them. Germline assignment: CDR1 LGHDT and CDR2 YNNKEL (reference sequence). CDR3 size: 16 residues. CDR3 loop: CASSPLSGQSNQPQHF. CDR3 in DNA: TGTGCCAGCAGCCCCCTAAGCGGGCAGAGCAATCAGCCCCAGCATTTT.

CDR3 DNA: TGTGCCAGCAGCGTAGTGGCAGGGGTGAACACTGAAGCTTTCTTT. Translated, it gives CASSVVAGVNTEAFF. This sequence joins TRBV9 and TRBJ1-1, with a tentative D call TRBD1 (6 bases). Germline lookup yields CDR1 SGDLS and CDR2 YYNGEE. Trimming took off 0 bases at V and 0 bases at J, with 9 bases between the two ends. CDR3 length equals 15 residues.

The rearrangement uses TRBV29-1 and TRBJ2-7, with 8 bases fitting TRBD2. The CDR3 sequence is 12 residues long. The trim removed 8 bases at V and 12 bases at J, leaving 15 bases unmatched. Germline assignment: CDR1 SQVTM and CDR2 ANQGSEA. DNA for the CDR3: TGCAGCCGCACGACCCGGGCGGGAGGCGCGTACTTC. Its protein product is CSRTTRAGGAYF.

The chain combines TRBV10-1 with TRBJ2-5, with unresolved D. V lost 0 bases to trimming and J lost 1 base, with 6 bases between them. Germline CDR1 and CDR2: WNHNN and SYGVQD (reference sequence). The CDR3 is 14 residues long. The CDR3 protein is CASSESNSQETQYF. The DNA of the CDR3 is TGCGCCAGCAGTGAGTCGAATAGCCAAGAGACCCAGTACTTC.

The chain is built from TRBV25-1 and TRBJ2-1, with 7 bases matching TRBD2. Germline V gene data show CDR1 as MGHDK and CDR2 as SYGVNS. The CDR3 loop spans 18 amino acids. J was trimmed by 3 bases and V by 3 bases; bases with no gene match: 14. CDR3: CASSDLFGGSGVYNEQFF. Here the CDR3 DNA reads TGTGCCAGCAGTGATCTCTTTGGCGGCAGCGGGGTCTACAATGAGCAGTTCTTC.

The chain couples TRBV5-1 to TRBJ1-3; TRBD1 is a possible D gene (6 bases). The germline CDR1 and CDR2 sequences are SGHRS and YFSETQ. This CDR3 contains 15 residues. V dropped 2 bases and J dropped 4 bases, with 13 bases sitting between them. CDR3 DNA sequence: TGCGCCAGCAGCTTTTTAGGGGGTTCCGGAAACACCATATATTTT. Translated, it gives CASSFLGGSGNTIYF.

This rearrangement joins TRBV2 to TRBJ1-5; the D gene is possibly TRBD1 (5 bases). V was trimmed by 2 bases and J by 7 bases, leaving 18 bases between them. The CDR3 contains 16 residues. Looked up from germline, CDR1 is SNHLY and CDR2 is FYNNEI. The CDR3 DNA is TGTGCCAGCAGTGAACCTCCAGGGCAAGGGCGACAGCCCCAGCATTTT. Its protein is CASSEPPGQGRQPQHF. Full variable domain (missing parts from reference TRBV2 and TRBJ1-5): EPEVTQTPSHQVTQMGQEVILRCVPISNHLYFYWYRQILGQKVEFLVSFYNNEISEKSEIFDDQFSVERPDGSNFTLKIRSTKLEDSAMYFCASSEPPGQGRQPQHFGDGTRLSIL.

The J gene is TRBJ1-2, the V gene TRBV19; no reliable D call. The V end was cut by 4 bases, the J end by 2 bases, with 8 bases between. Per germline, CDR1 LNHDA and CDR2 SQIVND (reference sequence). The CDR3 sequence is 13 residues long. CDR3 bases: TGTGCCAGTAGTACACTACGGAACTATGGCTACACCTTC. Protein sequence: CASSTLRNYGYTF.

The chain uses TRBV5-4 and TRBJ2-7, with 8 bases lining up with TRBD1. The J segment lost 5 bases and the V segment lost 7 bases, leaving 14 bases of the junction unmatched. Germline V gene sequence: CDR1 SGHNT, CDR2 YYREEE (reference sequence). This CDR3 has 15 residues. The CDR3 nucleotides are TGTGCCAGCTCCTATTGGGCAGGGGGCCGTAACGAGCAGTACTTC. Protein product: CASSYWAGGRNEQYF.

The V call is TRBV7-6, the J call TRBJ2-1, with a possible D match to TRBD2 (6 bases). V was clipped by 5 bases and J by 1 base, with 15 bases between them. The V gene's germline CDR1 is SGHVS and CDR2 FNYEAQ. The CDR3 runs to 16 residues. CDR3 coding DNA: TGTGCCAGCAGCCCCGTGGGCGGGAATTCCTACAATGAGCAGTTCTTC. Amino acids: CASSPVGGNSYNEQFF.